This T cell receptor (beta chain) stems from a study of blood T cell repertoires in COVID-19. Study at large: There were acute and convalescent COVID-19 samples, and they came from the United States, Italy and Spain.

In the original processing: Estimation of nucleated cell counts was performed using reference gene primer amplification. Assay: immunoSEQ multiplex PCR; the TCRdb copy retains only in-frame clones and omits some. D and trimming were read from the DNA, whereas the V and J calls and clone size are those reported in that table. The profile shows some 200,000 clones, around 85% of them singletons. Sequenced: peripheral blood. The sequence derives from a woman between 65 and 79 years old with acute or convalescent COVID-19.

This CDR3 reads CASSIIGTGGTEQFF. CDR3 bases: TGTGCCAGTAGTATAATTGGGACAGGGGGCACTGAGCAGTTCTTC. The rearrangement joins TRBV19 to TRBJ2-1; 12 bases align to TRBD1. Germline values: CDR1 LNHDA, CDR2 SQIVND (reference sequence). Germline trimming cut 2 bases from V and 9 bases from J; bases unmatched to any gene: 5. The CDR3 sequence is 15 residues long. Full variable domain (remainder filled in from reference TRBV19 and TRBJ2-1): DGGITQSPKYLFRKEGQNVTLSCEQNLNHDAMYWYRQDPGQGLRLIYYSQIVNDFQKGDIAEGYSVSREKKESFPLTVTSAQKNPTAFYLCASSIIGTGGTEQFFGPGTRLTVL.